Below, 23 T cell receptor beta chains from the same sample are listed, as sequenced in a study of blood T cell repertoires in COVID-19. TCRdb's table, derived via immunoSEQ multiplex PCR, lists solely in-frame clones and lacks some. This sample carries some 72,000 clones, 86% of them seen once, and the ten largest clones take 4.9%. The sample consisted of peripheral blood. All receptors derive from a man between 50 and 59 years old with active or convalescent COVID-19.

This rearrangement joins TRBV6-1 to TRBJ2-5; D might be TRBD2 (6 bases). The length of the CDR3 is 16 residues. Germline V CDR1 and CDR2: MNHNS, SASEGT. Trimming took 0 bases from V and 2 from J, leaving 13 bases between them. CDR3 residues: CASSEARGRGQETQYF. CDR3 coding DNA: TGTGCCAGCAGTGAAGCGCGGGGTCGCGGGCAAGAGACCCAGTACTTC.

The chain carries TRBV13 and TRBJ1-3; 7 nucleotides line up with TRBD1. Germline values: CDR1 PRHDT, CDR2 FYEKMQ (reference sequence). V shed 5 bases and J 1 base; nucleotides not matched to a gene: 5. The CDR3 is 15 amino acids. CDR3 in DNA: TGTGCCAGCAGCCACAGGGGCGCATCTGGAAACACCATATATTTT. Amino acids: CASSHRGASGNTIYF.

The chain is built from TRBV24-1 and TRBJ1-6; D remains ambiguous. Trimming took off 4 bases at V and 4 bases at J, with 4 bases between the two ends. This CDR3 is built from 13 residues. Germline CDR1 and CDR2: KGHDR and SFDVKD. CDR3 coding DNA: TGTGCCACCAGTGAAGCGTATAATTCACCCCTCCACTTT. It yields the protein CATSEAYNSPLHF.

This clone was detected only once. The CDR3 protein is CASSTTRTVGETQYF. CDR3 sequence (DNA): TGTGCCAGCAGCACAACCCGGACAGTTGGGGAGACCCAGTACTTC. V gene TRBV7-2 combines with J gene TRBJ2-5, with D possibly TRBD1 on 6 matching bases. The CDR3 consists of 15 residues. V shed 5 bases and J shed 5 bases, with 18 bases lying between them. CDR1 SGHTA and CDR2 FQGNSA come from the germline V gene. Complete variable domain (other parts from reference TRBV7-2 and TRBJ2-5): GAGVSQSPSNKVTEKGKDVELRCDPISGHTALYWYRQSLGQGLEFLIYFQGNSAPDKSGLPSDRFSAERTGGSVSTLTIQRTQQEDSAVYLCASSTTRTVGETQYFGPGTRLLVL.

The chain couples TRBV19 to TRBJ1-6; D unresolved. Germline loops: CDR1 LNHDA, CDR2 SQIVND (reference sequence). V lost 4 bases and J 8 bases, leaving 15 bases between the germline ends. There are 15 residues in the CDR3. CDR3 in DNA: TGTGCCAGTAGTAGAGGAGGGAGATGGGATTCACCCCTCCACTTT. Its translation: CASSRGGRWDSPLHF.

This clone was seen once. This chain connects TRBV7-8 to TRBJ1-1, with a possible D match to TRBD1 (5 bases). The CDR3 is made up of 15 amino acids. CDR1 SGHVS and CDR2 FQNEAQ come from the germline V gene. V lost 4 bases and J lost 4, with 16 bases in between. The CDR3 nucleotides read TGTGCCAGCAGCTCGTTCGGAGGGGTGGGCACTGAAGCTTTCTTT. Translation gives CASSSFGGVGTEAFF.

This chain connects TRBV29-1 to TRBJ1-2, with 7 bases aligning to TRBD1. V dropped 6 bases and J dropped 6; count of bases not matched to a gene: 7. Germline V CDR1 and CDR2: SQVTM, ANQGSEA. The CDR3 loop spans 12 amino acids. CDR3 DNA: TGCAGCGTCGACAGGGCAGGAAATGGCTACACCTTC. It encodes CSVDRAGNGYTF.

The CDR3 DNA follows: TGTGCCAGCAGTCAGGGCCTTAATGAAAAACTGTTTTTT. It specifies CASSQGLNEKLFF. The V and J genes are TRBV5-5 and TRBJ1-4; tentative D call: TRBD1 (5 bases). The length of the CDR3 is 13 residues. With 5 bases removed from V and 4 bases from J, the gap between germline ends came to 9 bases. Germline loops: CDR1 SGHKS, CDR2 YYEKEE (reference sequence). Full variable domain (rest looked up from reference TRBV5-5 and TRBJ1-4): DAGVTQSPTHLIKTRGQQVTLRCSPISGHKSVSWYQQVLGQGPQFIFQYYEKEERGRGNFPDRFSARQFPNYSSELNVNALLLGDSALYLCASSQGLNEKLFFGSGTQLSVL.

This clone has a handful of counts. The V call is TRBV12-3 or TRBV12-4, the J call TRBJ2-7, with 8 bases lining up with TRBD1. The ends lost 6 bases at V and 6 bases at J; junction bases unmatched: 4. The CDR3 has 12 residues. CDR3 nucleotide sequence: TGTGCCAGCAGCATTACAGGGGGCGAGCAGTACGTC. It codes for CASSITGGEQYV.

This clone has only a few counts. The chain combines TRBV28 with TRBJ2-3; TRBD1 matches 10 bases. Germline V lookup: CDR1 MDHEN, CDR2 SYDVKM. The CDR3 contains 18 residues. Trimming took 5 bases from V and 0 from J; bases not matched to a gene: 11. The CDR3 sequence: CASSPSGQGRGSTDTQYF. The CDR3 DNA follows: TGTGCCAGCAGTCCATCGGGACAGGGGCGCGGTAGCACAGATACGCAGTATTTT.

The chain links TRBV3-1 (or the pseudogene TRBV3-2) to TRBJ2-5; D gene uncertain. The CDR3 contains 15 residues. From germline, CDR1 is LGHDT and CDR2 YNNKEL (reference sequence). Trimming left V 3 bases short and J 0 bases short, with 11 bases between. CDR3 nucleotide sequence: TGTGCCAGCAGCCAGGCTCGTAGCCACCAAGAGACCCAGTACTTC. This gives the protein CASSQARSHQETQYF.

The CDR3 DNA sequence: TGTGCCAGCAGAACTAGCGGGGGGAGCACAGATACGCAGTATTTT. Its protein is CASRTSGGSTDTQYF. This chain links TRBV3-1 (or the pseudogene TRBV3-2) with TRBJ2-3; 12 nucleotides line up with TRBD2. This CDR3 spans 15 amino acids. Per the germline V gene, CDR1 is LGHDT and CDR2 is YNNKEL (reference sequence). V gave up 6 bases and J gave up 0 bases; unmatched junction bases: 1.

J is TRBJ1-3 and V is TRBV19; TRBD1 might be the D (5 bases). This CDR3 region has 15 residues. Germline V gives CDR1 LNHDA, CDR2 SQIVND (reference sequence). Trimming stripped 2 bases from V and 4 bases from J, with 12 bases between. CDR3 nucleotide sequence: TGTGCCAGTAGTATAAAATCAGGGTACGGAAACACCATATATTTT. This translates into CASSIKSGYGNTIYF. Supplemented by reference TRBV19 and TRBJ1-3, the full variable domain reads DGGITQSPKYLFRKEGQNVTLSCEQNLNHDAMYWYRQDPGQGLRLIYYSQIVNDFQKGDIAEGYSVSREKKESFPLTVTSAQKNPTAFYLCASSIKSGYGNTIYFGEGSWLTVV.

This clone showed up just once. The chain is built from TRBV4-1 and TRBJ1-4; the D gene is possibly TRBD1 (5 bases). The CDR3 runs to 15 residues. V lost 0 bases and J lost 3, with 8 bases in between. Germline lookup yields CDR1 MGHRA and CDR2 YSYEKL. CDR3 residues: CASSQDIRANEKLFF. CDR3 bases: TGCGCCAGCAGCCAAGATATCAGGGCTAATGAAAAACTGTTTTTT.

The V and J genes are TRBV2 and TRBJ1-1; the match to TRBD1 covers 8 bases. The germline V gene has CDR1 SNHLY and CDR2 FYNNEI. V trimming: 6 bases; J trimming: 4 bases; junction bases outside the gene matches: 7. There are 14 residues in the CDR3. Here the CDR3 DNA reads TGTGCCAGCAGAGGACAGGGATTAAGCACTGAAGCTTTCTTT. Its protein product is CASRGQGLSTEAFF.

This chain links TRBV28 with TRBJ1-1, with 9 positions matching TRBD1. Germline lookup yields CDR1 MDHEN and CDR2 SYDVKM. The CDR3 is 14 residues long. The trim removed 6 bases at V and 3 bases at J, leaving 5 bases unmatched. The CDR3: CASSLGQGYTEAFF. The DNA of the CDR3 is TGTGCCAGCAGCCTGGGACAGGGCTACACTGAAGCTTTCTTT.

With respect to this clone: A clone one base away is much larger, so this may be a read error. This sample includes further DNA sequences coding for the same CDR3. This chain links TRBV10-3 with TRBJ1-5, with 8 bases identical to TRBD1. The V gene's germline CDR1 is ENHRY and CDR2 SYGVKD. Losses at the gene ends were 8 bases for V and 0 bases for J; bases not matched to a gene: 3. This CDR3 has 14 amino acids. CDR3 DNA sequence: TGTGCCATCGGGACAGGCGATAGCAATCAGCCCCAGCATTTT. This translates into CAIGTGDSNQPQHF.

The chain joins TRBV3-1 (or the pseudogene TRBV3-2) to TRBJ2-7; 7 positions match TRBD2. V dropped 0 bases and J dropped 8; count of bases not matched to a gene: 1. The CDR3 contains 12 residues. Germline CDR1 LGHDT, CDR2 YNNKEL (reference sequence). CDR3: CASSQEGTKQYF. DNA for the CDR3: TGTGCCAGCAGCCAAGAAGGGACTAAGCAGTACTTC.

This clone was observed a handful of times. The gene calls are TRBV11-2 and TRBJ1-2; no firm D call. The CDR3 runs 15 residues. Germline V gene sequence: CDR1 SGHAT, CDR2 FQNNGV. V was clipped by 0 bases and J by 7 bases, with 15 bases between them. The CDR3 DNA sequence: TGTGCCAGCAGCTTAGATCCGACGGGGAGTGGTGGCTACACCTTC. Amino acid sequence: CASSLDPTGSGGYTF.

Written as DNA, the CDR3 is TGTGCCAGCAGTGAAGCGCAGGGGGCTGGAATCGGCTACACCTTC. Translation: CASSEAQGAGIGYTF. V and J are TRBV2 and TRBJ1-2, with TRBD1 matching 8 bases. Trimming cost V 0 bases and J 8 bases; bases outside gene matches: 8. CDR3 length: 15 residues. CDR1 SNHLY and CDR2 FYNNEI come from the germline V gene.

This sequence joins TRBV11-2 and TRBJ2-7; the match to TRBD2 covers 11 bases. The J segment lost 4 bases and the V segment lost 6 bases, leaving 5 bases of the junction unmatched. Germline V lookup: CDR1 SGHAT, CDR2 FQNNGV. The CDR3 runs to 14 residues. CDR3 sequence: CASSSTSGAYEQYV. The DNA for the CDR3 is TGTGCCAGCAGTTCGACTAGCGGGGCATACGAGCAGTACGTC.

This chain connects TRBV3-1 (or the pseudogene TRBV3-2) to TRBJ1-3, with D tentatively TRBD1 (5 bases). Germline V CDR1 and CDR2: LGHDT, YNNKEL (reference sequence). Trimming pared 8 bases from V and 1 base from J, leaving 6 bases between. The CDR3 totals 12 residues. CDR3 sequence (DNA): TGTGCCAGCCGGGGGTCTGGAAACACCATATATTTT. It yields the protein CASRGSGNTIYF.

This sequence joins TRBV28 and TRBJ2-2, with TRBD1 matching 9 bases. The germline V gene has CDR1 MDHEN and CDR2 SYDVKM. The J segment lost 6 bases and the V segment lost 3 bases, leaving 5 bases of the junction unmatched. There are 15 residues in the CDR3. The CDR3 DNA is TGTGCCAGCAGTTTGGGACAGGGTAATGCCGGGGAGCTGTTTTTT. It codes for CASSLGQGNAGELFF. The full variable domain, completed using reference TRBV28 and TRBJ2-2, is DVKVTQSSRYLVKRTGEKVFLECVQDMDHENMFWYRQDPGLGLRLIYFSYDVKMKEKGDIPEGYSVSREKKERFSLILESASTNQTSMYLCASSLGQGNAGELFFGEGSRLTVL.